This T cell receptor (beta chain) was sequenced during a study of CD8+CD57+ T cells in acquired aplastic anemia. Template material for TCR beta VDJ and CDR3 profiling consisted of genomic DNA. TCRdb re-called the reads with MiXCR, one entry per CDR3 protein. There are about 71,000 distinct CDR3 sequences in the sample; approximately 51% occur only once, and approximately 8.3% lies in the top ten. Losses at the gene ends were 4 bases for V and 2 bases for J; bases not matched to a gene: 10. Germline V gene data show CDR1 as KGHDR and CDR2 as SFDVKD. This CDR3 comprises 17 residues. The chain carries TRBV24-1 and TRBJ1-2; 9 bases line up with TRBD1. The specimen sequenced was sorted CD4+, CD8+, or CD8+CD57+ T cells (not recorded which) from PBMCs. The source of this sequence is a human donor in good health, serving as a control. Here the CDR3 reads CATSDRKRTGVNYGYTF. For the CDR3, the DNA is TGTGCCACCAGTGACCGGAAACGGACAGGGGTCAACTATGGCTACACCTTC.